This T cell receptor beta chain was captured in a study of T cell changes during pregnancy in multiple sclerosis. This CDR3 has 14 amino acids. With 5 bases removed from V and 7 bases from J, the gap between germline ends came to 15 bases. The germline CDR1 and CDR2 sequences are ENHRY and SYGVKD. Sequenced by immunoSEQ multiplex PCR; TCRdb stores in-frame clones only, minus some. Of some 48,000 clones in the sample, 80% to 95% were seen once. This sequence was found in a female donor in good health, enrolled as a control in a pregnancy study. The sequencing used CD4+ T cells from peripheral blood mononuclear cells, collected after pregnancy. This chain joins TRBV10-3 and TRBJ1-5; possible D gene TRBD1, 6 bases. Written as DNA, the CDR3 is TGTGCCATCAGTCCCGGACAGAGGGACCAGCCCCAGCATTTT. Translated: CAISPGQRDQPQHF.